This TCR beta chain is from a study of T cell changes during pregnancy in multiple sclerosis. Profiling relied on immunoSEQ multiplex PCR, and the TCRdb table lists in-frame clones only, not all of them. The sample lists approximately 60,000 clones, 93% occurring once. Turning to this clone: Within the sample, other DNA sequences also encode this same CDR3.

Germline V CDR1 and CDR2: LNHNV, YYDKDF (reference sequence). V lost 5 bases to trimming and J lost 4 bases; unmatched junction nucleotides: 7. This CDR3 comprises 15 residues. This sequence joins TRBV15 and TRBJ1-3; 8 nucleotides line up with TRBD1. The origin of this receptor is a female donor with multiple sclerosis, enrolled in a pregnancy study. The sample consisted of CD4+ T cells from peripheral blood mononuclear cells, taken before pregnancy. The DNA of the CDR3 is TGTGCCACCAGCCGGCCCGGACAGGGAGGAAACACCATATATTTT. Its translation: CATSRPGQGGNTIYF.